This T cell receptor beta chain was sequenced during a study of T cell responses to AZD1222 COVID-19 vaccine. Study information: Second-dose intervals of approximately 4 or approximately 12 weeks were pooled. Study-wide findings and caveats: The donor group comprised mostly white British people and more females; the analysis possibly underestimated clonal diversity. Elevations in Spike-specific TCR breadth and depth followed administration of two AZD1222 doses. Across spike, vaccine-associated CD4 TCRs were found, dominant at 160-218 and 743-854.

Remarks on this clone: Its antigen remains unknown.

Profiled with immunoSEQ multiplex PCR; TCRdb holds only in-frame clones, not every one. Seen here are 120,000 or so clones, 92% observed once, and the top ten hold approximately 1%. The CDR3 is 15 residues long. V lost 3 bases to trimming and J lost 3 bases; unmatched junction nucleotides: 3. The germline gives CDR1 SGHNT, CDR2 YYREEE (reference sequence). The TCR originated in an adult in good health. The chain is built from TRBV5-4 and TRBJ2-5, with 12 bases that match TRBD2. This specimen was peripheral blood, taken on day 0 of AZD1222 vaccination. CDR3 in DNA: TGTGCCAGCAGCTCCAGACTAGCGGGGGAAGAGACCCAGTACTTC. Protein product: CASSSRLAGEETQYF. The complete variable domain, with remaining parts taken from reference TRBV5-4 and TRBJ2-5, reads ETGVTQSPTHLIKTRGQQVTLRCSSQSGHNTVSWYQQALGQGPQFIFQYYREEENGRGNFPPRFSGLQFPNYSSELNVNALELDDSALYLCASSSRLAGEETQYFGPGTRLLVL.